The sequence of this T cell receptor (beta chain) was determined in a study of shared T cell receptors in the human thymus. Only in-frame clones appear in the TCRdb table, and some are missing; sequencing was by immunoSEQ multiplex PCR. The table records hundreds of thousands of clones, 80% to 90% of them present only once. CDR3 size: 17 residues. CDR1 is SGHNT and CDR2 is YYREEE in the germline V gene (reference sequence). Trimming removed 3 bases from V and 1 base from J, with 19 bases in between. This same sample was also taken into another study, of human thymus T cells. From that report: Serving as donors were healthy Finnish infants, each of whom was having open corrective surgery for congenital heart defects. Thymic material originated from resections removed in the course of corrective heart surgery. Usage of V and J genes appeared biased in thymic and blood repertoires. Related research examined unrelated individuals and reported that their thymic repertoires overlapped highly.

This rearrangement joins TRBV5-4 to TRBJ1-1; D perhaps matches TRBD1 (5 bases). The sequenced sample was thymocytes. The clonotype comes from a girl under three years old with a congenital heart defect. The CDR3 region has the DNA TGTGCCAGCAGCTCGGGGGGACTCCCCACGGGGAACACTGAAGCTTTCTTT. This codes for CASSSGGLPTGNTEAFF.